The present entry profiles one T cell receptor (beta chain) with its context. Its antigen is not identified. The germline V and J ends were trimmed by 0 bases and 4 bases, with 9 bases remaining between them. CDR3 size: 13 residues. CDR1 is DFQATT, CDR2 SNEGSKA, per germline (reference sequence). cDNA libraries of TCR beta carried unique molecular identifiers. Researchers reported 400,000 to 600,000 cDNA molecules coming from approximately 1 to 10 million T cells. TCRdb redid the calling of the PCR reads with MiXCR, one entry per CDR3 protein. Here the sample spans 750,000 to 950,000 distinct CDR3 sequences, about 53% being singletons. The data belong to a study of post-analysis software for immune sequencing data. Study-wide points: Patients carried a handful of TRBV segments more frequently than controls did, and TRBV5-6, TRBV5-1 and TRBV20-1 were among them. The authors found that F measure strongly co-clustered same-batch samples. Patients with multiple sclerosis recorded significantly lower normalized Chao1 diversity than controls, the study found.

This receptor was identified in a girl aged 5 to 17 with multiple sclerosis. The sample was blood. The rearrangement links TRBV20-1 to TRBJ1-2; the D is unclear. CDR3 protein: CSARDLTSYGYTF. As DNA, the CDR3 is TGCAGTGCTAGAGATCTAACAAGCTATGGCTACACCTTC.